The clone carrying this T cell receptor beta chain has only a few counts. The antigen is undetermined. The study profiled TCR beta VDJ and CDR3 using genomic DNA as template. In TCRdb, the reads were re-called with MiXCR into one record per CDR3 protein. The top ten hold under 4.5% of the sample, which has about 420,000 distinct CDR3 sequences, under 80% seen once. The data originate from a study of CD8+CD57+ T cells in acquired aplastic anemia. Overall study context: Sorted CD4+ and CD8+ cells yielded around 3.2 ug of DNA on average. Average CD4+ read depth in healthy donors was 11 million or so reads. Study-level points and caveats: Patients and controls were not found to differ significantly in CD8+ Simpson's diversity. Comparison of patients with controls identified around 31 shared CD8+ CDR3 sequences.

CDR1 and CDR2 (germline): LNHDA, SQIVND (reference sequence). Trimming stripped 7 bases from V and 0 bases from J, with 18 bases between. This CDR3 is built from 16 residues. The chain links TRBV19 to TRBJ1-2; D might be TRBD1 (5 bases). The sequencing input was sorted CD4+, CD8+, or CD8+CD57+ T cells (not recorded which) from PBMCs. The source of this sequence is a human donor in good health, serving as a control. The CDR3 DNA follows: TGTGCCAGTACCCCTGGGGATACGGGGGCTAACTATGGCTACACCTTC. As protein: CASTPGDTGANYGYTF. The variable domain in full, with the rest retrieved from reference TRBV19 and TRBJ1-2, is DGGITQSPKYLFRKEGQNVTLSCEQNLNHDAMYWYRQDPGQGLRLIYYSQIVNDFQKGDIAEGYSVSREKKESFPLTVTSAQKNPTAFYLCASTPGDTGANYGYTFGSGTRLTVV.